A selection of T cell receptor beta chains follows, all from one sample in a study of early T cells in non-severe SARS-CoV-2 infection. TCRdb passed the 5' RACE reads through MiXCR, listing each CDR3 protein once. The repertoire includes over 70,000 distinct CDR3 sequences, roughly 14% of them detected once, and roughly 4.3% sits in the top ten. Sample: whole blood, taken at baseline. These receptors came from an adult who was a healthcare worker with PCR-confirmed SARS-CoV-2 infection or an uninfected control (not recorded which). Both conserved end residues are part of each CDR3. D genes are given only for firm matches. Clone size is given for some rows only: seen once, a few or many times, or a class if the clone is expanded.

CASSRTGPTYNEQIF TGTGCCAGCTCACGGACGGGACCCACCTACAATGAGCAGATCTTC TRBV18 - few TRBJ2-1
CASSLVQNNEQFF TGCGCCAGCAGCTTGGTACAGAACAATGAGCAGTTCTTC TRBV5-1 - - TRBJ2-1
CASSLAGGGTYSNQPQHF TGTGCCAGCAGCCTAGCGGGGGGAGGGACCTATAGCAATCAGCCCCAGCATTTT TRBV7-2 - - TRBJ1-5
CASRPTRGADTQYF TGTGCCAGCAGACCCACAAGGGGTGCGGATACGCAGTATTTT TRBV11-2 - - TRBJ2-3
CASERTNGEKLFF TGTGCCAGCGAAAGAACTAATGGGGAAAAACTGTTTTTT TRBV12-3/TRBV12-4 - - TRBJ1-4
CASSPAGGDTGELFF TGTGCCAGCAGCCCGGCGGGAGGGGACACCGGGGAGCTGTTTTTT TRBV28 TRBD2 - TRBJ2-2
CASSPWTGGGGYGYTF TGTGCCAGCAGCCCCTGGACAGGGGGCGGCGGCTATGGCTACACCTTC TRBV7-8 TRBD1 - TRBJ1-2
CASSSPTGGGGEQYF TGTGCCAGCAGTTCTCCGACAGGGGGCGGGGGCGAGCAGTACTTC TRBV28 TRBD1 - TRBJ2-7
CASSRGGTDTQYF TGTGCCAGCAGCCGTGGGGGCACAGATACGCAGTATTTT TRBV7-3 - - TRBJ2-3
CASSSGQGVDTQYF TGCGCCAGCAGCTCTGGACAGGGGGTAGATACGCAGTATTTT TRBV5-1 TRBD1 many TRBJ2-3
CASSEGDLTANTGELFF TGTGCCAGCAGTGAAGGAGACCTCACCGCGAACACCGGGGAGCTGTTTTTT TRBV2 - few TRBJ2-2
CASSLPGENPYEQYF TGTGCCAGCAGTTTACCGGGAGAGAACCCCTACGAGCAGTACTTC TRBV6-1 - many TRBJ2-7
CSARATSGTDTQYF TGCAGTGCTAGAGCGACTAGCGGCACAGATACGCAGTATTTT TRBV20-1 TRBD2 many TRBJ2-3
CASSSGVGEKLFF TGCGCCAGCAGCTCGGGGGTCGGTGAAAAACTGTTTTTT TRBV5-1 - once TRBJ1-4
CASSPGGAGWYEQYF TGTGCCAGCAGCCCAGGGGGGGCAGGGTGGTACGAGCAGTACTTC TRBV9 - few TRBJ2-7
CASSLNNGLTGRYF TGCGCCAGCAGCCTGAATAACGGGCTGACTGGCAGGTACTTC TRBV4-1 - few TRBJ2-7
CASSFLPGQASGNTIYF TGCGCCAGCAGTTTCCTGCCGGGACAGGCATCTGGAAACACCATATATTTT TRBV5-1 TRBD1 few TRBJ1-3